The T cell receptor beta chain described here comes from a study of graft-versus-host responses after intestinal transplantation. Study as a whole: All of the recipients had induction that used anti-thymocyte globulin, then tacrolimus and steroids for about 3 years.

Assay: immunoSEQ multiplex PCR; the TCRdb copy retains only in-frame clones and omits some. The table records more than 65,000 clones, around 92% of them present only once. With respect to this clone: As yet, its antigen is unknown.

The CDR3 loop spans 13 amino acids. Germline CDR1 is MDHEN and CDR2 is SYDVKM. Trimming at V came to 5 bases and at J to 5 bases, leaving 5 bases not matched to a gene. The chain recombines TRBV28 with TRBJ1-2; 7 bases line up with TRBD1. Specimen: unstimulated CD8+ T cells sorted from spleen or lymph node cells, collected before transplant. The sequence was collected from a human donor who was the organ donor for an intestinal transplant. Here the CDR3 reads CASSDGTAYGYTF. The CDR3 bases are TGTGCCAGCAGTGACGGGACAGCTTATGGCTACACCTTC.